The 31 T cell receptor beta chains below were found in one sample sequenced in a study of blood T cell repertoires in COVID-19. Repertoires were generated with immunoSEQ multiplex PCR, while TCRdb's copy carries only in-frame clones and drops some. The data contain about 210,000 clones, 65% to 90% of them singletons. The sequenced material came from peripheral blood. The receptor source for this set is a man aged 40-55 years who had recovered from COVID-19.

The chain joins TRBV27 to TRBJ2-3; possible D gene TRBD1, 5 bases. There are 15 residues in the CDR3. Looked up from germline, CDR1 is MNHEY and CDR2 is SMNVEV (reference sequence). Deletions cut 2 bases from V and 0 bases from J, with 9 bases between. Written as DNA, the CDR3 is TGTGCCAGCAGTTTAGGACACCCTAGCACAGATACGCAGTATTTT. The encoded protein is CASSLGHPSTDTQYF.

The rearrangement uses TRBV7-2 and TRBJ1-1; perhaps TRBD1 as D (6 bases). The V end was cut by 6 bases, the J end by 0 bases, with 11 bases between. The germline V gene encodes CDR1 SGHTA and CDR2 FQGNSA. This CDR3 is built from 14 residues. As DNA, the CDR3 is TGTGCCAGCAGTTATACAGGGATGAACACTGAAGCTTTCTTT. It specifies CASSYTGMNTEAFF.

As DNA, the CDR3 is TGTGCCAGTAGTACACGACAGGGTGAAAAACTGTTTTTT. This gives the protein CASSTRQGEKLFF. The V call is TRBV19, the J call TRBJ1-4; 7 positions agree with TRBD1. V was pared by 4 bases and J by 7 bases, with 3 bases of the junction left unmatched. Germline CDR1 and CDR2: LNHDA and SQIVND (reference sequence). The CDR3 runs 13 residues.

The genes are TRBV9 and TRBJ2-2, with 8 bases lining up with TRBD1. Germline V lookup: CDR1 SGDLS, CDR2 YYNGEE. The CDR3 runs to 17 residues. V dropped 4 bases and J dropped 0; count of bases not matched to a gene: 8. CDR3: CASSYTRGQANTGELFF. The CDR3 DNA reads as TGTGCCAGCAGCTACACCCGGGGACAGGCGAACACCGGGGAGCTGTTTTTT.

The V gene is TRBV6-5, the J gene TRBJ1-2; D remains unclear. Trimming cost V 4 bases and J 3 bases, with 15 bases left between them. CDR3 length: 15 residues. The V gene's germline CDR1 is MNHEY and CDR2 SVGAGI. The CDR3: CASSSRGGLYYGYTF. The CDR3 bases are TGTGCCAGCAGTTCGCGGGGAGGGTTGTACTATGGCTACACCTTC.

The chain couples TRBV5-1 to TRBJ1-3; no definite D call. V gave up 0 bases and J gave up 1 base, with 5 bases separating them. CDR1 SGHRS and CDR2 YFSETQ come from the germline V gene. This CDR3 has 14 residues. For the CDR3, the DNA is TGCGCCAGCAGCTTGGTAGAGTCTGGAAACACCATATATTTT. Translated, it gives CASSLVESGNTIYF.

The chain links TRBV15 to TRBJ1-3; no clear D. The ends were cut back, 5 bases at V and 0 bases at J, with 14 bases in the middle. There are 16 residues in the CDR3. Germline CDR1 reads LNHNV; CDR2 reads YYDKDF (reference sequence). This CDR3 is CATSPIQISSGNTIYF. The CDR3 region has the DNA TGTGCCACCAGCCCCATACAGATTAGCTCTGGAAACACCATATATTTT.

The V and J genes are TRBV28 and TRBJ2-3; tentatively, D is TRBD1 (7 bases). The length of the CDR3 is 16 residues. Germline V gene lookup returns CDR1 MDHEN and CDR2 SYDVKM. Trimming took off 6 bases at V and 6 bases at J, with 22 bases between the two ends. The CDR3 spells CASRQANGRGADTQYF. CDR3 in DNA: TGTGCCAGCAGGCAAGCAAACGGCAGGGGGGCCGATACGCAGTATTTT.

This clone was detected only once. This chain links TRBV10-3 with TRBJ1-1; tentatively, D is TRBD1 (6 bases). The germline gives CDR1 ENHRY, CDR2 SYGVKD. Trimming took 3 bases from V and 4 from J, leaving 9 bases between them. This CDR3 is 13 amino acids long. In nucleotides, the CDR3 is TGTGCCATCAGTGACAGGGGAGTCACTGAAGCTTTCTTT. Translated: CAISDRGVTEAFF.

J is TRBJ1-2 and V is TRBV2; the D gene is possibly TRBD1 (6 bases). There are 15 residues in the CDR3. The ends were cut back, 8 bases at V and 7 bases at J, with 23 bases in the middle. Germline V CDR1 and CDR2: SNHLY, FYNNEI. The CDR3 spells CASFGVTGQRGGYTF. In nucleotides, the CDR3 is TGTGCCAGCTTCGGTGTCACAGGGCAAAGGGGTGGCTACACCTTC.

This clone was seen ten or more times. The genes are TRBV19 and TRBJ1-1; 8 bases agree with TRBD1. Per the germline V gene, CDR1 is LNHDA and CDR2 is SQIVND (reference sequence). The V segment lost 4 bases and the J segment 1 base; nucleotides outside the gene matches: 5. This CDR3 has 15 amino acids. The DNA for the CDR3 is TGTGCCAGTAGTACCTCGGACAGGGCGAACACTGAAGCTTTCTTT. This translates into CASSTSDRANTEAFF.

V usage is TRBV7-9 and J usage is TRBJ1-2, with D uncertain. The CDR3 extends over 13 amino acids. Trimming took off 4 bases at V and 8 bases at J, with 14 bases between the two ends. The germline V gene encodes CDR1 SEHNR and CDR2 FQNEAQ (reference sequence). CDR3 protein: CASSSAHGEGYTF. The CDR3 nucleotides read TGTGCCAGCAGCTCCGCCCATGGGGAGGGCTACACCTTC. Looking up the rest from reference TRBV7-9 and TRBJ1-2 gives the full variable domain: DTGVSQNPRHKITKRGQNVTFRCDPISEHNRLYWYRQTLGQGPEFLTYFQNEAQLEKSRLLSDRFSAERPKGSFSTLEIQRTEQGDSAMYLCASSSAHGEGYTFGSGTRLTVV.

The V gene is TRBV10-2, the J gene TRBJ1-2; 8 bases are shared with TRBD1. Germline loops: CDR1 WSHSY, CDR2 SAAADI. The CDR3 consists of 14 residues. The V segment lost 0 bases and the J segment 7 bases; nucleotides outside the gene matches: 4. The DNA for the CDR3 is TGCGCCAGCAGTGAGTCGACAGGGGCCTCTGGCTACACCTTC. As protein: CASSESTGASGYTF.

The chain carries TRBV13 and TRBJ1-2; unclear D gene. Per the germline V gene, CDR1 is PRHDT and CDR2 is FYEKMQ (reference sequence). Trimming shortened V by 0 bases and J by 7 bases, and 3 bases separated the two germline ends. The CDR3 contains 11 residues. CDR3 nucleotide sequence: TGTGCCAGCAGCTTAGGCCGTGGCTACACCTTC. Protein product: CASSLGRGYTF.

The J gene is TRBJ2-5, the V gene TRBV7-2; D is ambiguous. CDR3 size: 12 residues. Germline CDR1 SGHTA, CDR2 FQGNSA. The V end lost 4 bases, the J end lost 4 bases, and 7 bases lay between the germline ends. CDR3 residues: CASSSTRETQYF. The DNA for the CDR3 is TGTGCCAGCAGCTCCACTCGAGAGACCCAGTACTTC.

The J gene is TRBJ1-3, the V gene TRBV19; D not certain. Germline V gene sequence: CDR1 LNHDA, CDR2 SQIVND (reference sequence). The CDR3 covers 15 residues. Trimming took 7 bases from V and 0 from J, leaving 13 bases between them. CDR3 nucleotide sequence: TGTGCCAGTACCTTAGAGGGCCACTCTGGAAACACCATATATTTT. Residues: CASTLEGHSGNTIYF.

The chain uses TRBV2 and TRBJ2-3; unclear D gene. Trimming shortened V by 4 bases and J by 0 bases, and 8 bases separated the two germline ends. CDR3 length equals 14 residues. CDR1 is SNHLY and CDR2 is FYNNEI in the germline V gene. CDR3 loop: CASSGVASTDTQYF. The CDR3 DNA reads TGTGCCAGCAGTGGGGTAGCAAGCACAGATACGCAGTATTTT.

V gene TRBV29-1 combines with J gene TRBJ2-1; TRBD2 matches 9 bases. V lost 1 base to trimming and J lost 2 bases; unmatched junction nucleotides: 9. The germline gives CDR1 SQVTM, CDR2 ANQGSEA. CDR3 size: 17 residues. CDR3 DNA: TGCAGCGTTGAAGGGGTCTTGACTAGCGGAGCCTACAATGAGCAGTTCTTC. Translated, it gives CSVEGVLTSGAYNEQFF.

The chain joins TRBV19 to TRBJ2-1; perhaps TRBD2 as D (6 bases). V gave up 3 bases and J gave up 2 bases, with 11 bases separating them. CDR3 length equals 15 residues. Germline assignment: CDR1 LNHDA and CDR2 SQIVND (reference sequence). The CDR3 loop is CASSISGVTYNEQFF. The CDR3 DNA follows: TGTGCCAGTAGTATTTCGGGGGTCACCTACAATGAGCAGTTCTTC.

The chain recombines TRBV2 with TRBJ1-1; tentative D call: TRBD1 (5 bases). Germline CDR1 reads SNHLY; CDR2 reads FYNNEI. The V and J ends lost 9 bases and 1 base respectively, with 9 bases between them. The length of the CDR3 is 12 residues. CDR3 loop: CASSRENTEAFF. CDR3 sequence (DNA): TGTGCCAGTTCCAGGGAGAACACTGAAGCTTTCTTT.

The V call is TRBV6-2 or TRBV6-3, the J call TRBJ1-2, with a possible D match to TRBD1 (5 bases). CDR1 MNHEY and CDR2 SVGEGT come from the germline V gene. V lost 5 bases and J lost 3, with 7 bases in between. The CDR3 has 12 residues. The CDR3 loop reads CASSRGDYGYTF. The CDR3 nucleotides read TGTGCCAGCAGTAGGGGTGACTATGGCTACACCTTC.

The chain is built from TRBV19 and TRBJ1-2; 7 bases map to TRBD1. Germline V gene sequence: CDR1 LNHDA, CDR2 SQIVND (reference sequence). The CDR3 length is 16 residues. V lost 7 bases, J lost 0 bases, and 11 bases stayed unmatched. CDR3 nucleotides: TGTGCCAGTAAACGCAGTCACAGGGGCACTAACTATGGCTACACCTTC. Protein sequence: CASKRSHRGTNYGYTF.

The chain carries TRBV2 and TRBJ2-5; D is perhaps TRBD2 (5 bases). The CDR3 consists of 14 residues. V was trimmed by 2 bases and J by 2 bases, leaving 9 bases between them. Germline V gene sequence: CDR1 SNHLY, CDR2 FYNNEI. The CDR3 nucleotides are TGTGCCAGCAGTGAAAGTCGGGGACAAGAGACCCAGTACTTC. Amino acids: CASSESRGQETQYF. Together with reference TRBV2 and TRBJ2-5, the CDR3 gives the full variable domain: EPEVTQTPSHQVTQMGQEVILRCVPISNHLYFYWYRQILGQKVEFLVSFYNNEISEKSEIFDDQFSVERPDGSNFTLKIRSTKLEDSAMYFCASSESRGQETQYFGPGTRLLVL.

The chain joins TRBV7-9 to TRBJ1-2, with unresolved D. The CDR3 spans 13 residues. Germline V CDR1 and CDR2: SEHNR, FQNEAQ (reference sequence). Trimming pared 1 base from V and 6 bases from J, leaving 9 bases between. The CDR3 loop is CASSLGLTNGYTF. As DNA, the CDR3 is TGTGCCAGCAGCTTAGGACTGACGAATGGCTACACCTTC.

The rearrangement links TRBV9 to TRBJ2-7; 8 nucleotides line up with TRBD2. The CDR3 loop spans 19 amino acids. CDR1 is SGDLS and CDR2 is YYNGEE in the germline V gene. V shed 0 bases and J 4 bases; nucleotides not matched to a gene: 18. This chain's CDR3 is CASSVGALAGHQRGYEQYF. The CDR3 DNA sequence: TGTGCCAGCAGCGTAGGAGCCTTAGCGGGACACCAAAGGGGTTACGAGCAGTACTTC.

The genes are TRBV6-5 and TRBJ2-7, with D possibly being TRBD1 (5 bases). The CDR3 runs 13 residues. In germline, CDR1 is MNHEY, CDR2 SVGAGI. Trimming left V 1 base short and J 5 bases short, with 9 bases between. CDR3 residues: CASSYFQGHEQYF. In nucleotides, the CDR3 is TGTGCCAGCAGTTACTTTCAGGGCCACGAGCAGTACTTC.

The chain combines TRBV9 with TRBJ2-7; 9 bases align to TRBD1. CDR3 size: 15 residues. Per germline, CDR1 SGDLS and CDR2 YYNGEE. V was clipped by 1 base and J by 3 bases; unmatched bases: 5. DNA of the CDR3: TGTGCCAGCAGCGTAAAGTCGGGACAGGGCTACGAGCAGTACTTC. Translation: CASSVKSGQGYEQYF.

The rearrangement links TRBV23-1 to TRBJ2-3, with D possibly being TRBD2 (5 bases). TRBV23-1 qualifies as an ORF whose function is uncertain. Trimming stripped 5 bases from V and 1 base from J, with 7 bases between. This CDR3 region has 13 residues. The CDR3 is CASSEGGTDTQYF. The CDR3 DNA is TGCGCCAGCAGTGAGGGAGGCACAGATACGCAGTATTTT.

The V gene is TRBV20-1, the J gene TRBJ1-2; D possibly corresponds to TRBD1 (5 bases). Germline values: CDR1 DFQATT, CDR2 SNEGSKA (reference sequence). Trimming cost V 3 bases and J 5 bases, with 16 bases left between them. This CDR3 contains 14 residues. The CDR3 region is CSASRRQKVYGYTF. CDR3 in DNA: TGCAGTGCTAGTCGGCGACAGAAGGTGTATGGCTACACCTTC.

CDR3 in amino acids: CASSRGSEDGYTF. In nucleotides, the CDR3 is TGTGCCAGCAGCCGCGGAAGCGAAGATGGCTACACCTTC. The V gene is TRBV11-3, the J gene TRBJ1-2; no clear D gene. Germline V CDR1 and CDR2: SGHNT, YENEEA. The germline V and J ends were trimmed by 5 bases and 6 bases, with 13 bases remaining between them. The CDR3 extends over 13 amino acids. Complete variable domain (other parts from reference TRBV11-3 and TRBJ1-2): EAGVVQSPRYKIIEKKQPVAFWCNPISGHNTLYWYLQNLGQGPELLIRYENEEAVDDSQLPKDRFSAERLKGVDSTLKIQPAELGDSAVYLCASSRGSEDGYTFGSGTRLTVV.

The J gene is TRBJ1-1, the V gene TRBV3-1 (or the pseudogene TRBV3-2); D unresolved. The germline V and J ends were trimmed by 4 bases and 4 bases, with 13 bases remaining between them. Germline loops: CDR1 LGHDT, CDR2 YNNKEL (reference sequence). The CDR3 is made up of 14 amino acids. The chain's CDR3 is CASSPTFLGTEAFF. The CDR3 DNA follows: TGTGCCAGCAGCCCCACGTTCCTCGGCACTGAAGCTTTCTTT.